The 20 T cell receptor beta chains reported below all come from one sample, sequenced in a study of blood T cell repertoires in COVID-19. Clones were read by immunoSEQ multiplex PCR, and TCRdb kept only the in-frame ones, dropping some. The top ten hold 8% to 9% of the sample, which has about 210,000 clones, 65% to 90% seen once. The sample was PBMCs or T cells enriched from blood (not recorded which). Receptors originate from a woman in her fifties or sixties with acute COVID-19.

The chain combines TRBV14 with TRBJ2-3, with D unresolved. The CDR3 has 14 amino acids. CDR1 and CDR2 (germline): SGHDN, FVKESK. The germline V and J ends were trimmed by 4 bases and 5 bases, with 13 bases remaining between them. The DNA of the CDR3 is TGTGCCAGCAGCCGGGCGTTAAGAGTAGATACGCAGTATTTT. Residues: CASSRALRVDTQYF.

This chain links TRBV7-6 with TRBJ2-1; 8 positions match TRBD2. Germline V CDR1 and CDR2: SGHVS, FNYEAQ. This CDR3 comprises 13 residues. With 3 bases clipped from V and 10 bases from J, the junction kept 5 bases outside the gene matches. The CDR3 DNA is TGTGCCAGCAGCTTTGGACTAGCCCAGGAGCAGTTCTTC. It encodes CASSFGLAQEQFF.

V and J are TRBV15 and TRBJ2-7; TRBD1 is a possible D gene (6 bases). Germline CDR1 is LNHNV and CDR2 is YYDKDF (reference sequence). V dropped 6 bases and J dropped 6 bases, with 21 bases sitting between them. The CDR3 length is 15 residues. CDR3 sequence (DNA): TGTGCCACCAGTTTCCGTAGGGCAGGGGATGGCGAGCAGTACTTC. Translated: CATSFRRAGDGEQYF.

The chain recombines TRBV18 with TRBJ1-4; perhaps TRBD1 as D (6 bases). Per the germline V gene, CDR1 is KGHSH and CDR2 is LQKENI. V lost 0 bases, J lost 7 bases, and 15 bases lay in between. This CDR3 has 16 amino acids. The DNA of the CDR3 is TGTGCCAGCTCACCACCCAGGACAGCTGGAGGTGAAAAACTGTTTTTT. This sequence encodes CASSPPRTAGGEKLFF.

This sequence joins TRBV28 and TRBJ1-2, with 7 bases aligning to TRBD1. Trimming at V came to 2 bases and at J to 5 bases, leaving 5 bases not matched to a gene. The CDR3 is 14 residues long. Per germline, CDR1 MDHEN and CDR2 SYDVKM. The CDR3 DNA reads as TGTGCCAGCAGTTTAGGAGGGGGCGGATATGGCTACACCTTC. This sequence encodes CASSLGGGGYGYTF.

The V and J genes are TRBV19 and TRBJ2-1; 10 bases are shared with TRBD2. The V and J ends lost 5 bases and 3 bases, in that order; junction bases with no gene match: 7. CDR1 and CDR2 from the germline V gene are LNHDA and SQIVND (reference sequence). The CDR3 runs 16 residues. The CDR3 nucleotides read TGTGCCAGTAGTCCACTAGCGGGATCGGGCTACAATGAGCAGTTCTTC. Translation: CASSPLAGSGYNEQFF.

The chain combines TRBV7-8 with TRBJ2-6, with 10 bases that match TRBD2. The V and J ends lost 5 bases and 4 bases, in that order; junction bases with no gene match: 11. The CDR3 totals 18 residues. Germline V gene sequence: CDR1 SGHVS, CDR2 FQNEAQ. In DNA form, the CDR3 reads TGTGCCAGCAGCCCCTTGGGGACTAGCGTAACCGGGGCCAACGTCCTGACTTTC. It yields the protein CASSPLGTSVTGANVLTF.

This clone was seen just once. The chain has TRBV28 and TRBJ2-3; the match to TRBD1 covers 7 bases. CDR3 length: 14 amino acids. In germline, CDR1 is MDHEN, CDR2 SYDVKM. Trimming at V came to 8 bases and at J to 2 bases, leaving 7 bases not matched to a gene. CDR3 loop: CASGRTGITDTQYF. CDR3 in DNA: TGTGCCAGCGGCCGGACAGGTATCACAGATACGCAGTATTTT.

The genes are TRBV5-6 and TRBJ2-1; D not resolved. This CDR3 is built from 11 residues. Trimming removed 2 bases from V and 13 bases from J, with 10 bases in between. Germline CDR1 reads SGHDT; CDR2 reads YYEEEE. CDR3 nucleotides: TGTGCCAGCAGCTTTTCTGGGCACCAGTTCTTC. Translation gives CASSFSGHQFF.

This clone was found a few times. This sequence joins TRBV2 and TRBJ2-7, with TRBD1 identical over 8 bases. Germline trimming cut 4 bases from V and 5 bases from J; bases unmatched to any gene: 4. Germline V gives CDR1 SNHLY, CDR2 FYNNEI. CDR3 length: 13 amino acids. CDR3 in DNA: TGTGCCAGCAGTGCAGGGGGCGCGGACGAGCAGTACTTC. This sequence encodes CASSAGGADEQYF.

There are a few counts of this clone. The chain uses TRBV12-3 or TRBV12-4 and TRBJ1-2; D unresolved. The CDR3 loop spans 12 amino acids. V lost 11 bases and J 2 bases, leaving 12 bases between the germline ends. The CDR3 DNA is TGTGCCTCGCGGGGAGCAAACTATGGCTACACCTTC. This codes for CASRGANYGYTF.

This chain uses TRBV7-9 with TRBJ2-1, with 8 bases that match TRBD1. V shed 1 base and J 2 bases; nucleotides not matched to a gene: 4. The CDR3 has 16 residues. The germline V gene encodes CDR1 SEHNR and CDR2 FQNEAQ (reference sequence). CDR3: CASSLDGTGAYNEQFF. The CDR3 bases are TGTGCCAGCAGCTTAGATGGGACAGGTGCCTACAATGAGCAGTTCTTC.

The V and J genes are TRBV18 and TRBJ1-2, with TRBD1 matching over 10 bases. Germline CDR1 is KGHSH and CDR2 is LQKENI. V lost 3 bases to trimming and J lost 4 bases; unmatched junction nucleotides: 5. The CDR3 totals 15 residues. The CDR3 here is CASSPRQGASYGYTF. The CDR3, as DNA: TGTGCCAGCTCACCCAGACAGGGGGCCAGCTATGGCTACACCTTC.

The CDR3 is CASSRGVNQPQHF. CDR3 in DNA: TGTGCCAGCAGCCGGGGGGTAAATCAGCCCCAGCATTTT. The chain couples TRBV11-2 to TRBJ1-5; TRBD1 is a possible D gene (5 bases). The CDR3 spans 13 residues. Trimming removed 5 bases at V and 4 bases at J, with 9 bases between. Germline V lookup: CDR1 SGHAT, CDR2 FQNNGV.

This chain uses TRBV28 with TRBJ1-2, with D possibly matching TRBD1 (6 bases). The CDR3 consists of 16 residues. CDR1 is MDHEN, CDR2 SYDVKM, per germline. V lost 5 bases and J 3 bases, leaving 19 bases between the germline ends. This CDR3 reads CASSRFAGRGDYGYTF. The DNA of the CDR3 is TGTGCCAGCAGTCGATTCGCCGGCAGGGGCGACTATGGCTACACCTTC.

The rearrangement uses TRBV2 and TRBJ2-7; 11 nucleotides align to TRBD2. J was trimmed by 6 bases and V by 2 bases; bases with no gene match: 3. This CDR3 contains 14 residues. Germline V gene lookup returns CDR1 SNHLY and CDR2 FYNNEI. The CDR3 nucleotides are TGTGCCAGCAGTGAAATGCTAGCGGGGGGCGAGCAGTACTTC. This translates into CASSEMLAGGEQYF.

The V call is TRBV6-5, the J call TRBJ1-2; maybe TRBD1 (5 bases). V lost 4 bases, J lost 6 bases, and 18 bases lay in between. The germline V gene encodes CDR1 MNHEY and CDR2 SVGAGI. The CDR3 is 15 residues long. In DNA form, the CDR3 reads TGTGCCAGCAGTTTGGAGAGCGGGGGAGGGGATGGCTACACCTTC. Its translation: CASSLESGGGDGYTF.

The CDR3 region has the DNA TGTGCCAGCCACAAAGTCACAGATACGCAGTATTTT. Translation gives CASHKVTDTQYF. The chain links TRBV2 to TRBJ2-3; D gene unclear. Between the trimmed V and J ends, which lost 8 bases and 2 bases, there was a span of 8 bases. Per the germline V gene, CDR1 is SNHLY and CDR2 is FYNNEI. The CDR3 sequence is 12 residues long. The complete variable domain, with remaining parts taken from reference TRBV2 and TRBJ2-3, reads EPEVTQTPSHQVTQMGQEVILRCVPISNHLYFYWYRQILGQKVEFLVSFYNNEISEKSEIFDDQFSVERPDGSNFTLKIRSTKLEDSAMYFCASHKVTDTQYFGPGTRLTVL.

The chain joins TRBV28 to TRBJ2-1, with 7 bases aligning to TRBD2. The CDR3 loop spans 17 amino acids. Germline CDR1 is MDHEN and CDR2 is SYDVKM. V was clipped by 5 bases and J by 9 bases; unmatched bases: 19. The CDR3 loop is CASSGLGGGQVIGEQFF. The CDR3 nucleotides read TGTGCCAGCAGTGGACTTGGGGGGGGTCAGGTAATCGGTGAGCAGTTCTTC.

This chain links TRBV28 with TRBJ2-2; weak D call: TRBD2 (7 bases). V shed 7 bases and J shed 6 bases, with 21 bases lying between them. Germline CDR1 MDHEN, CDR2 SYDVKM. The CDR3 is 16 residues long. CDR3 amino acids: CASTPEGGAWPGELFF. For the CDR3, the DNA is TGTGCCAGCACCCCAGAGGGGGGGGCATGGCCCGGGGAGCTGTTTTTT.